Below, 4 T cell receptor beta chains from the same sample are listed, as sequenced in a study of T cells in Graves' hyperthyroidism and ophthalmopathy. RNA transcripts provided the source from which TCR beta CDR3 regions were amplified. The study used the HTBI primer set for a first-round RT-PCR of the TCR CDR3. Each CDR3 protein gets one entry after TCRdb re-called the multiplex PCR reads with MiXCR. The table includes 300,000 to 450,000 distinct CDR3 sequences, less than 15% detected once. Material for sequencing was blood. These TCRs come from a woman between 18 and 30 years old with Graves' hyperthyroidism.

This clonotype was seen only a few times. The chain couples TRBV6-1 to TRBJ2-2; 10 bases map to TRBD1. V dropped 8 bases and J dropped 5; count of bases not matched to a gene: 8. Germline V gene sequence: CDR1 MNHNS, CDR2 SASEGT. This CDR3 is 15 amino acids long. CDR3 sequence: CASRRGTGDTGELFF. CDR3 DNA sequence: TGTGCCAGCCGGCGCGGGACAGGGGATACCGGGGAGCTGTTTTTT.

This clonotype was seen ten or more times. The rearrangement links TRBV4-1 to TRBJ1-3; no clear D. Germline lookup yields CDR1 MGHRA and CDR2 YSYEKL. Deletions cut 0 bases from V and 0 bases from J, with 9 bases between. The CDR3 runs 16 residues. This CDR3 reads CASSQDLRSSGNTIYF. CDR3 coding DNA: TGCGCCAGCAGCCAAGATCTACGGAGCTCTGGAAACACCATATATTTT.

The CDR3 is CSAAPRDRRGSPLHF. CDR3 in DNA: TGCAGTGCTGCCCCCAGGGACAGGCGGGGATCACCCCTCCACTTT. The chain is built from TRBV20-1 and TRBJ1-6, with 8 bases lining up with TRBD1. The CDR3 has 15 residues. With V trimmed by 5 bases and J by 10 bases, 13 bases remained unmatched. CDR1 and CDR2 from the germline V gene are DFQATT and SNEGSKA (reference sequence).

V usage is TRBV7-3 and J usage is TRBJ2-1, with D tentatively TRBD1 (5 bases). Germline loops: CDR1 SGHTA, CDR2 FQGTGA. With 6 bases removed from V and 8 bases from J, the gap between germline ends came to 17 bases. The CDR3 contains 14 residues. The CDR3 sequence: CASRKDSLMDEQFF. As DNA, the CDR3 is TGTGCCAGCAGAAAAGACAGTCTTATGGATGAGCAGTTCTTC.